This T cell receptor beta chain was sequenced in a study of cytomegalovirus exposure and HLA in healthy donors. Findings and limits, study-wide: The study assumed roughly uniform donor sequencing depth for presence/absence analyses. Later, an analysis found that common viral pathogens appeared to be linked with several of the most significant clusters. Later examination showed HLA-associated TCR beta chains had greater clonal expansion than equally common others.

60 Vbeta and 13 Jbeta primers were used in PCR. Data came from immunoSEQ multiplex PCR; TCRdb stores just in-frame clones and leaves some out. The table lists more than 100,000 clones, roughly 78% of them singletons, with approximately 3.9% in the top ten. Per the germline V gene, CDR1 is MGHRA and CDR2 is YSYEKL. CDR3 length: 12 amino acids. Trimming left V 0 bases short and J 7 bases short, with 6 bases between. Concerning this clone: Its cognate antigen is unknown.

Despite likely unrecorded immune exposures, the donors were nominally healthy at the time of sampling. Sequenced: PBMCs. The rearrangement uses TRBV4-1 and TRBJ1-2, with D hard to call. This sequence was found in a man aged 45-60 years in good health and CMV-seropositive. CDR3 region: CASSQDRCGYTF. In nucleotides, the CDR3 is TGCGCCAGCAGCCAAGATCGTTGTGGCTACACCTTC.